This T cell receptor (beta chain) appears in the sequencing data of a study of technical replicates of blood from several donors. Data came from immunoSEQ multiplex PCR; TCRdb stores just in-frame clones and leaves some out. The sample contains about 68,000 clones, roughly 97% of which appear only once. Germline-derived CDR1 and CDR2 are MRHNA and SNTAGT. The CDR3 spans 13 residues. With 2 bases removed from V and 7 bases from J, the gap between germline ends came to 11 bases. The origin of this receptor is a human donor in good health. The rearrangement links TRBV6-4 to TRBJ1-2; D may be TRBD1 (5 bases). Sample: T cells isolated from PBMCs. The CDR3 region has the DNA TGTGCCAGCAGTGACGGCAGGGCCTCTGGCTACACCTTC. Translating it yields CASSDGRASGYTF.